The TCR beta chain under discussion was sequenced for a study of type 1 and type 2 diabetes patients. This CDR3 is built from 15 residues. With 6 bases removed from V and 1 base from J, the gap between germline ends came to 13 bases. Amplification started from genomic DNA. Multiplex PCR with 30 forward and 13 reverse primers amplified the TCR beta CDR3. TCRdb independently ran MiXCR on the multiplex PCR reads; one entry per CDR3 protein. The sample has 250,000 to 300,000 distinct CDR3 sequences; 47% are singletons. Sequencing was performed on peripheral blood mononuclear cells (PBMCs). The chain employs TRBV12-3 or TRBV12-4 and TRBJ1-5; TRBD1 is a possible D gene (6 bases). This receptor was identified in a young man with type 2 diabetes. The CDR3 bases are TGTGCCAGCAGCCGCGGGGGGGCGAGCAATCAGCCCCAGCATTTT. It specifies CASSRGGASNQPQHF.